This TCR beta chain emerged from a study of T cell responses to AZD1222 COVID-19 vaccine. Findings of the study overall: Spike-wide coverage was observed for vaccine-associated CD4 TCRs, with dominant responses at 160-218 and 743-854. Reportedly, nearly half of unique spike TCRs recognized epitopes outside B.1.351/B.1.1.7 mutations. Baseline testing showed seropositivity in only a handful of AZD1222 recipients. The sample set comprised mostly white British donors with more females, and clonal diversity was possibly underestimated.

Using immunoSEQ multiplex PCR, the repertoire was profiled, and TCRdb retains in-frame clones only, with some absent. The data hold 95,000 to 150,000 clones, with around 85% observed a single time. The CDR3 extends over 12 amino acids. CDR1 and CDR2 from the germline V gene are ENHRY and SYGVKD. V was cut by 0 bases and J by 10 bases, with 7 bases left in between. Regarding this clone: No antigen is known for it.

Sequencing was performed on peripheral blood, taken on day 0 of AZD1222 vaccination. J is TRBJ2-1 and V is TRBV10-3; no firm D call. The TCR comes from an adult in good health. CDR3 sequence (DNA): TGTGCCATCAGTGAGTCGGCTCAGGAGCAGTTCTTC. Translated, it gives CAISESAQEQFF.